This T cell receptor beta chain was documented in a study of beta chain features in type 1 diabetes. By way of CD45RO/CCR7/CD25/CD127/CD95/CD27, the CD4+ regulatory, stem cell-like memory, central memory and naive cells were sorted. Comments on this clone: Its antigen remains unknown.

Of the isolated RNA, all was reverse transcribed, and so the sequenced material was expressed TCRB transcripts. The protocol was immunoSEQ multiplex PCR, while the TCRdb copy is restricted to in-frame clones and leaves out a portion. Here the sample spans about 270,000 clones, 13% to 15% being singletons. Broader study findings: Using cDNA template may skew counts toward highly expressing activated cells.

CDR1 and CDR2 from the germline V gene are MNHEY and SVGAGI. Trimming took off 2 bases at V and 8 bases at J, with 12 bases between the two ends. The CDR3 is made up of 13 amino acids. The TCR was taken from a woman aged 40 to 55 in good health. The sample taken for sequencing was naive CD4+ T cells from blood. V and J are TRBV6-5 and TRBJ1-2; a possible D gene is TRBD1 (5 bases). CDR3 bases: TGTGCCAGCAGTTACCCGCAGGGCGGAGGCTACACCTTC. Encoded protein: CASSYPQGGGYTF.